This TCR beta chain was observed in a study of T cell responses to AZD1222 COVID-19 vaccine. Study observations and caveats: There were mostly white British donors and more females than males, and clonal diversity was possibly underestimated. Spike as a whole was targeted by vaccine-associated CD4 TCRs, dominant at 160-218 and 743-854.

The protocol was immunoSEQ multiplex PCR, while the TCRdb copy is restricted to in-frame clones and leaves out a portion. The data hold more than 110,000 clones, with almost 95% observed a single time. This CDR3 has 12 amino acids. Trimming removed 3 bases at V and 6 bases at J, with 9 bases between. CDR1 KGHSH and CDR2 LQKENI come from the germline V gene. As for this clone: Antigen unknown.

This TCR derives from an adult who received the AZD1222 COVID-19 vaccine. This sample comprised peripheral blood, obtained 28 days after the second AZD1222 dose. The rearrangement joins TRBV18 to TRBJ2-7, with D maybe TRBD1 (5 bases). CDR3 loop: CASSPVRAEQYF. The CDR3 coding sequence is TGTGCCAGCTCACCGGTCAGGGCCGAGCAGTACTTC. The full variable domain, rest sourced from reference TRBV18 and TRBJ2-7, is NAGVMQNPRHLVRRRGQEARLRCSPMKGHSHVYWYRQLPEEGLKFMVYLQKENIIDESGMPKERFSAEFPKEGPSILRIQQVVRGDSAAYFCASSPVRAEQYFGPGTRLTVT.